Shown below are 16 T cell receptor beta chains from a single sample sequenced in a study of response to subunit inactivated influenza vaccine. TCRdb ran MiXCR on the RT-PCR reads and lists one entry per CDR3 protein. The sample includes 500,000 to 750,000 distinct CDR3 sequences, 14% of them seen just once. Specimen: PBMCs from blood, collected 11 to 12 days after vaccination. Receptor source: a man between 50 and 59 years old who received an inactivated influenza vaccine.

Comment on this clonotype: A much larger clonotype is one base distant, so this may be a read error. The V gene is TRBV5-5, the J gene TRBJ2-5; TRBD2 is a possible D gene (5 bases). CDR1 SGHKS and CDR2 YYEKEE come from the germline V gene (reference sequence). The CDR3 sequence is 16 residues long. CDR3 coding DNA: TGTGCCAGCAGCATAGCGCCTAGCAAGGGCCAAGAGACCCAGAACTTC. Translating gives CASSIAPSKGQETQNF.

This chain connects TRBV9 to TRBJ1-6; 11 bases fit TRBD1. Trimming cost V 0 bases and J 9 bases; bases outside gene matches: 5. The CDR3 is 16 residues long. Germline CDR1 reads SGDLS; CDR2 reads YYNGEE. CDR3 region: CASSVDGGTGGSPLHF. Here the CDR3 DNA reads TGTGCCAGCAGCGTAGACGGAGGGACAGGGGGTTCACCCCTCCACTTT.

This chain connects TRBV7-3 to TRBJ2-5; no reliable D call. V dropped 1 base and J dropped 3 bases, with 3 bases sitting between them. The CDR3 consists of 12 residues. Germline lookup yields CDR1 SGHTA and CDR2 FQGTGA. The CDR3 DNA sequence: TGTGCCAGCAGCTTAAACAAAGAGACCCAGTACTTC. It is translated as CASSLNKETQYF.

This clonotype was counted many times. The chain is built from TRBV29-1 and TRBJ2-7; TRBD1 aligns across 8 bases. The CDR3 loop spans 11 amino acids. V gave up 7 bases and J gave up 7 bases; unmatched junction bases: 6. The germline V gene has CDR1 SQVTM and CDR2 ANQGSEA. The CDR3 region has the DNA TGCAGCGCTCTGACAGGGGAAGAGCAGTACTTC. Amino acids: CSALTGEEQYF.

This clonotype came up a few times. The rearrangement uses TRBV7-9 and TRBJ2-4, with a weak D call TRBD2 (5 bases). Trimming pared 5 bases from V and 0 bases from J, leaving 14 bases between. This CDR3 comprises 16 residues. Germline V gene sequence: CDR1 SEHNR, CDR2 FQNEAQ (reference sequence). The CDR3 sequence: CASSRTGILAKNIQYF. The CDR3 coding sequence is TGTGCCAGCAGCAGAACCGGGATTCTAGCCAAAAACATTCAGTACTTC. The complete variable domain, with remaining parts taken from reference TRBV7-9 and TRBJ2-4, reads DTGVSQNPRHKITKRGQNVTFRCDPISEHNRLYWYRQTLGQGPEFLTYFQNEAQLEKSRLLSDRFSAERPKGSFSTLEIQRTEQGDSAMYLCASSRTGILAKNIQYFGAGTRLSVL.

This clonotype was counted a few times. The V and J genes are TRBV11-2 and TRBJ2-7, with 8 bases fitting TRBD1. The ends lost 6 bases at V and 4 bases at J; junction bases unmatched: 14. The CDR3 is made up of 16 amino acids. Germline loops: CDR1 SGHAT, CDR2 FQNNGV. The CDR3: CASRSGSRGLWYEQYF. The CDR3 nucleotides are TGTGCCAGCAGGTCCGGGTCCAGGGGGCTATGGTACGAGCAGTACTTC.

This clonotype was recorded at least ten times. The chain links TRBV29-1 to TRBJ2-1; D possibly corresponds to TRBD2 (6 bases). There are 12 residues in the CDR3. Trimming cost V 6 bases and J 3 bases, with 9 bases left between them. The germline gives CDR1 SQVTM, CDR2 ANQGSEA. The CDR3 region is CSVGGLYNEQFF. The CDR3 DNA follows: TGCAGCGTCGGAGGGCTCTACAATGAGCAGTTCTTC.

As DNA, the CDR3 is TGTGCCAGCAGTCGGACAGATGTAGCCAAAAACATTCAGTACTTC. It is translated as CASSRTDVAKNIQYF. The chain is built from TRBV12-3 or TRBV12-4 and TRBJ2-4; D possibly corresponds to TRBD1 (6 bases). The CDR3 length is 15 residues. The ends were cut back, 5 bases at V and 0 bases at J, with 11 bases in the middle.

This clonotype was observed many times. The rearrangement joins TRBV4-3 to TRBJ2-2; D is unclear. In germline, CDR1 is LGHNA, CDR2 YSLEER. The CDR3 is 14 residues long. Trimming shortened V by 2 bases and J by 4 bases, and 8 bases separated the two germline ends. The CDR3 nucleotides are TGCGCCAGCAGCCAAACAGTTTTCACCGGGGAGCTGTTTTTT. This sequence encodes CASSQTVFTGELFF.

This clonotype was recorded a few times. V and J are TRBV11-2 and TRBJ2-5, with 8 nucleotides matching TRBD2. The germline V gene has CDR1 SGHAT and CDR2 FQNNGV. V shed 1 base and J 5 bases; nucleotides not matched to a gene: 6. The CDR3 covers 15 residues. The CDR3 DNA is TGTGCCAGCAGCTTAGCGGGGGGGGGTCGGGAGACCCAGTACTTC. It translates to CASSLAGGGRETQYF.

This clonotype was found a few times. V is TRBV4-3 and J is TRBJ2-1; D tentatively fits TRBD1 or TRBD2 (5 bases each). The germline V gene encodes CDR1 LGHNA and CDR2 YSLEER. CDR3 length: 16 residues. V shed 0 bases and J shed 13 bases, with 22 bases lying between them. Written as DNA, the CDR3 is TGCGCCAGCAGCCAAGATCGGCAGGCCAAAGGGGACCACCAGTTCTTC. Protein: CASSQDRQAKGDHQFF.

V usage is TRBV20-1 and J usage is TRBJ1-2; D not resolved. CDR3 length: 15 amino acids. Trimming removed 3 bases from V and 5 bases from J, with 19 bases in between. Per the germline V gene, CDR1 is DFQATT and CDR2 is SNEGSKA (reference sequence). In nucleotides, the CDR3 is TGCAGTGCTAGCCTACAGACGCAAGGACTTTATGGCTACACCTTC. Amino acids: CSASLQTQGLYGYTF.

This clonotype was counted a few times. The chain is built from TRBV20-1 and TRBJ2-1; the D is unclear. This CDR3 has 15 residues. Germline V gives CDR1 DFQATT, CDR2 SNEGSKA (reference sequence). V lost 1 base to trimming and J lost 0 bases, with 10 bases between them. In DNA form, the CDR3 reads TGCAGTGCTAGAGTGTATATCAGCTCCTACAATGAGCAGTTCTTC. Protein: CSARVYISSYNEQFF.

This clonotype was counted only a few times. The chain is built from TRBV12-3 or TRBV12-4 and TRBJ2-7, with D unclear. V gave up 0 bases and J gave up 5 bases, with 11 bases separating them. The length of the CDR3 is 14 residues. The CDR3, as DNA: TGTGCCAGCAGTTTAGCGGGTTTCGGTGACGAGCAGTACTTC. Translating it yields CASSLAGFGDEQYF.

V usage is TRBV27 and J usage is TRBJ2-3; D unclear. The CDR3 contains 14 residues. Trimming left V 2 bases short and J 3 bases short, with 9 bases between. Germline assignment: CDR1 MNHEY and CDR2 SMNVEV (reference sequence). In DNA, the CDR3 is TGTGCCAGCAGTTTAGTTACGGCGACAGATACGCAGTATTTT. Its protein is CASSLVTATDTQYF.

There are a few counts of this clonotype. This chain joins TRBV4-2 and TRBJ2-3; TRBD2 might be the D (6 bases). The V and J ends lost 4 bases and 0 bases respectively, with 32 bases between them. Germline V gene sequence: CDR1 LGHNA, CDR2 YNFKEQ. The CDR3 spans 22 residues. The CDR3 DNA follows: TGTGCCAGCAGCCCCTCTCGTACCGGGTGGGTTTTAGCGGAGGGCAGCACAGATACGCAGTATTTT. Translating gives CASSPSRTGWVLAEGSTDTQYF.